Listed below are T cell receptor beta chains from one sample, sequenced in a study of blood T cell repertoires in COVID-19. TCRdb's copy holds only in-frame clones and misses some; the assay was immunoSEQ multiplex PCR. Of 150,000 or so clones listed, less than 90% were seen once; the top ten hold roughly 7.3%. The sample comprised PBMCs or T cells enriched from blood (not recorded which). The receptors were gathered from a woman aged 50 to 65 who had recovered from COVID-19. Each CDR3 is given with its conserved first and last residue. The D gene is left open where the match is weak. Expanded clones get a size class; other rows say once, few or many, or leave the size out.

>TRBJ2-3|TRBD2|.|TRBV3-1/TRBV3-2
TGTGCCAGCAGCCTCCTCACTAGCGGGAGCGGGGATACGCAGTATTTT
CASSLLTSGSGDTQYF
>TRBJ2-1|.|.|TRBV7-7
TGTGCTAGCACCCCCCTAGCTAGCTCCTACAATGAGCAGTTCTTC
CASTPLASSYNEQFF
>TRBJ1-6|.|.|TRBV7-2
TGTGCCAGCGGCCTGGGGGGGGTCTATAATTCACCCCTCCACTTT
CASGLGGVYNSPLHF
>TRBJ2-1|TRBD1|.|TRBV7-6
TGTGCCAGCAGCCCAACAGGGGAATCCTACAATGAGCAGTTCTTC
CASSPTGESYNEQFF
>TRBJ1-1|.|.|TRBV7-9
TGTGCCAGCAGCTTAGGGGCAGGAGGTGTCCCTGAAGCTTTCTTT
CASSLGAGGVPEAFF
>TRBJ2-1|TRBD2|.|TRBV19
TGTGCCAGTAGCCCCAACCCGACTAGCGGGAGCAGAGCGGCTGAGCAGTTCTTC
CASSPNPTSGSRAAEQFF
>TRBJ2-5|.|few|TRBV7-8
TGTGCCAGCAGCCGTAGACAGTTAGGGGAGACCCAGTACTTC
CASSRRQLGETQYF
>TRBJ2-5|TRBD2|.|TRBV24-1
TGTGCCACCAGTGACCCCCGGACTAGCGAGTCGCGGGAGACCCAGTACTTC
CATSDPRTSESRETQYF
>TRBJ1-1|.|.|TRBV2
TGTGCCAGCAGTGAAAGGAGACAGAGCATGAACACTGAAGCTTTCTTT
CASSERRQSMNTEAFF
>TRBJ2-2|TRBD2|.|TRBV2
TGTGCCAGCAGCAAAACTAGCGGGATCGGGGAGCTGTTTTTT
CASSKTSGIGELFF
>TRBJ2-2|TRBD1|.|TRBV24-1
TGTGCCACCAGTGAAACAGACAGGGGGAACGGGGAGCTGTTTTTT
CATSETDRGNGELFF
>TRBJ1-1|.|.|TRBV6-5
TGTGCCAGCAGCCTCAGAGGGAACACTGAAGCTTTCTTT
CASSLRGNTEAFF
>TRBJ2-3|.|.|TRBV30
TGTGCCTGGAGCGCGCATGGGGGCAGCACAGATACGCAGTATTTT
CAWSAHGGSTDTQYF
>TRBJ1-1|TRBD1|.|TRBV6-6
TGTGCCAGCAGTGGACGGGACAGGGGTTCCACTGAAGCTTTCTTT
CASSGRDRGSTEAFF
>TRBJ2-4|TRBD1|.|TRBV23-1
TGCGCCAGCAGTCATTGGGACAGGCCATTAAAAGAGGACATTCAGTACTTC
CASSHWDRPLKEDIQYF
>TRBJ2-4|TRBD1|.|TRBV19
TGTGCCAGTAGGACAATACAGGGGGACAAAAACATTCAGTACTTC
CASRTIQGDKNIQYF
>TRBJ1-4|TRBD1|.|TRBV4-3
TGCGCCAGCAGCCATGACAGGGGTGAAAAACTGTTTTTT
CASSHDRGEKLFF
>TRBJ2-1|.|.|TRBV18
TGTGCCAGCTCACCTTCCGGTAATGATGAGCAGTTCTTC
CASSPSGNDEQFF
>TRBJ2-5|.|.|TRBV3-1/TRBV3-2
TGTGCCAGCAGCCAAACGGGAAAAGAGACCCAGTACTTC
CASSQTGKETQYF
>TRBJ1-1|TRBD1|few|TRBV29-1
TGCAGCGCGGGACAGCTGAACACTGAAGCTTTCTTT
CSAGQLNTEAFF
>TRBJ2-7|TRBD1|.|TRBV2
TGTGCCAGCAGTTCTGTAACAGGGGAAGGGGGCGAGCAGTACTTC
CASSSVTGEGGEQYF
>TRBJ1-2|TRBD1|once|TRBV7-2
TGTGCCAGCAGCCCACGGATCGGGACAGGGGTGAGCTACACCTTC
CASSPRIGTGVSYTF
>TRBJ1-5|.|.|TRBV5-1
TGCGCCAGCAGCCCGACAGCGTCAGGCAGCAATCAGCCCCAGCATTTT
CASSPTASGSNQPQHF
>TRBJ2-7|TRBD2|once|TRBV29-1
TGCAGCGTCATCGTCGGACTAGCGGGAGGGGGGGAGCAGTACTTC
CSVIVGLAGGGEQYF
>TRBJ1-2|.|.|TRBV28
TGTGCTGTGGGCCTTCCTCCTAACTATGGCTACACCTTC
CAVGLPPNYGYTF
>TRBJ2-1|TRBD2|.|TRBV4-1
TGCGCCAGCAGCCGCGGACTAGCGGGAGGGCAAGCTCAGCTCAATGAGCAGTTCTTC
CASSRGLAGGQAQLNEQFF
>TRBJ2-1|TRBD1|once|TRBV11-2
TGTGCCAGCAGCTTAACGGACAGGGTGTTAAATGAGCAGTTCTTC
CASSLTDRVLNEQFF
>TRBJ1-1|TRBD1|.|TRBV5-1
TGCGCCAGCAGCAAGGACAGGGCCGGGAGCACTGAAGCTTTCTTT
CASSKDRAGSTEAFF
>TRBJ1-6|.|.|TRBV3-1/TRBV3-2
TGTGCCAGCAGCCAAGGGGGACTTTTAAATTCACCCCTCCACTTT
CASSQGGLLNSPLHF
>TRBJ1-2|TRBD1|.|TRBV23-1
TGCGCCAGCAGCTCTTTTGCTGACAGGGGGTATGGCTACACCTTC
CASSSFADRGYGYTF
>TRBJ2-1|TRBD2|.|TRBV24-1
TGTGCCACCAGTGATCAACTAGCGGCATCCTACAATGAGCAGTTCTTC
CATSDQLAASYNEQFF
>TRBJ1-1|.|.|TRBV5-4
TGTGCCAGCAGCCCCACGCTCGGTCTTAACACTGAAGCTTTCTTT
CASSPTLGLNTEAFF
>TRBJ2-5|TRBD1|.|TRBV5-8
TGTGCCAGCAGCCCCGACAGGGTGGAGACCCAGTACTTC
CASSPDRVETQYF
>TRBJ2-4|TRBD2|.|TRBV6-5
TGTGCCAGCAGTCTAGCGGGATTCATGGACATTCAGTACTTC
CASSLAGFMDIQYF
>TRBJ2-5|TRBD2|.|TRBV5-1
TGCGCCAGCAGCTTGGGGACTAGCGGGACTCCTCAGGTAGGAGAGACCCAGTACTTC
CASSLGTSGTPQVGETQYF
>TRBJ1-1|TRBD1|.|TRBV30
TGTGCCTGGAATCCGGGACAGCTCTTGGACACTGAAGCTTTCTTT
CAWNPGQLLDTEAFF
>TRBJ2-3|TRBD2|.|TRBV6-1
TGTGCCAGCAGTGACCGGGCGGGGGGGAAAGGCACAGATACGCAGTATTTT
CASSDRAGGKGTDTQYF
>TRBJ2-1|TRBD1|.|TRBV3-1/TRBV3-2
TGTGCCAGCAGCCCCCGGGACAGGTTCAATGAGCAGTTCTTC
CASSPRDRFNEQFF
>TRBJ1-2|.|.|TRBV2
TGTGCCAGCAGGCAAACAGGGCGGCGAGGGGACTATGGCTACACCTTC
CASRQTGRRGDYGYTF
>TRBJ2-1|.|.|TRBV4-3
TGCGCCAGCAGCCCCGAGGGAGTGGGAGACAATGAGCAGTTCTTC
CASSPEGVGDNEQFF
>TRBJ1-5|.|.|TRBV2
TGTGCCAGCAGTGAAGGGCCGTTTGATCAGCCCCAGCATTTT
CASSEGPFDQPQHF
>TRBJ2-2|.|few|TRBV18
TGTGCCAGCTCACCACCGCACGGTCTGACCGGGGAGCTGTTTTTT
CASSPPHGLTGELFF
>TRBJ2-1|TRBD2|.|TRBV19
TGTGCCAGTAGTAGGGAGGTCGGGGGGTCCTACAATGAGCAGTTCTTC
CASSREVGGSYNEQFF
>TRBJ2-3|.|.|TRBV28
TGTGCCAGCAGTTCACCTCAGGGGGGCCATACGCAGTATTTT
CASSSPQGGHTQYF
>TRBJ2-1|.|.|TRBV5-4
TGTGCCAGCAGCTTGGCCCTGACTAGTAGCAATGAGCAGTTCTTC
CASSLALTSSNEQFF